This TCR beta chain was sequenced during a study of blood T cells in healthy people across ages. PCR was performed a second time for roughly 7 to 11 cycles using a sample-barcoded 5' primer and a J-beta primer mix. The template-switch adaptor, which had 12 random nucleotides, put a tag on each cDNA molecule. Each CDR3 protein gets one entry after TCRdb re-called the 5' RACE reads with MiXCR. The table records 1 million to 1.2 million distinct CDR3 sequences, 35% to 40% of them present only once. Of note for this clonotype: Antigen unknown.

Study results and limitations: The unknown donor CMV status may have confounded expanded clonotype changes. It was not possible, with unsorted PBMCs, to conclusively compare naive and antigen-experienced cells. The authors considered diversity estimates from one million T cells to be underestimates.

The source of this sequence is a young man in good health. The sample consisted of blood.

The DNA of the CDR3 is TGTGCCAGCGGGGAGGGGCCAGCAGATACGCAGTATTTT. This translates into CASGEGPADTQYF. The rearrangement uses TRBV12-3 or TRBV12-4 and TRBJ2-3; 7 nucleotides line up with TRBD2. This CDR3 comprises 13 residues. Losses at the gene ends were 8 bases for V and 4 bases for J; bases not matched to a gene: 6.